These 23 T cell receptor beta chains were sequenced from one sample in a study of blood T cells in healthy people across ages. A second PCR of about 6 to 12 cycles used a sample-barcoded 5' primer and a J-beta primer mix. Using its own MiXCR run on the 5' RACE reads, TCRdb lists one record per CDR3 protein. The table includes just over 1 million distinct CDR3 sequences, 40% to 45% detected once. Material for sequencing was blood. The receptors here all came from a woman in her sixties or seventies in good health.

The chain recombines TRBV29-1 with TRBJ2-1, with D possibly being TRBD2 (5 bases). The germline V gene encodes CDR1 SQVTM and CDR2 ANQGSEA. The CDR3 is made up of 12 amino acids. CDR3 nucleotide sequence: TGCTCGGTCCGCGGGTTACACAATGAGCAGTTCTTC. Amino acids: CSVRGLHNEQFF.

This chain links TRBV27 with TRBJ2-1, with TRBD2 matching over 10 bases. V gave up 5 bases and J gave up 5 bases; unmatched junction bases: 9. The CDR3 extends over 16 amino acids. The germline V gene has CDR1 MNHEY and CDR2 SMNVEV (reference sequence). CDR3 loop: CASSPTGLAANNEQFF. The DNA of the CDR3 is TGTGCCAGCAGTCCAACAGGACTAGCGGCAAACAATGAGCAGTTCTTC.

The gene calls are TRBV20-1 and TRBJ1-2; the D is unclear. The CDR3 length is 15 residues. Trimming took off 0 bases at V and 10 bases at J, with 21 bases between the two ends. In germline, CDR1 is DFQATT, CDR2 SNEGSKA (reference sequence). CDR3 protein: CSARDAGPQRAYYTF. As DNA, the CDR3 is TGCAGTGCTAGAGACGCCGGGCCCCAAAGGGCCTACTACACCTTC.

The chain is built from TRBV12-3 or TRBV12-4 and TRBJ2-7; 12 bases agree with TRBD2. V shed 3 bases, J shed 5 bases, and the junction held 2 bases outside the gene matches. The CDR3 has 14 amino acids. This chain's CDR3 is CASSLTSGSHEQYF. CDR3 DNA: TGTGCCAGCAGTTTGACTAGCGGGAGCCACGAGCAGTACTTC.

This chain links TRBV2 with TRBJ1-5; no clear D. V was pared by 8 bases and J by 5 bases, with 7 bases between. The CDR3 sequence is 11 residues long. The germline V gene has CDR1 SNHLY and CDR2 FYNNEI. The CDR3 nucleotides are TGTGCCAGCTCTAGGGATCAGCCCCAGCATTTT. Translated: CASSRDQPQHF.

With regard to this clonotype: This may be a read error, as it is one base from a much larger clone. The chain recombines TRBV29-1 with TRBJ2-5; TRBD2 agrees at 7 bases. Germline loops: CDR1 SQVTM, CDR2 ANQGSEA. The CDR3 consists of 12 residues. The CDR3 DNA is TGCAGCATTGATATTCTCCCGGGAGGACAGTACTTC. Translating gives CSIDILPGGQYF.

V usage is TRBV6-2 or TRBV6-3 and J usage is TRBJ2-7, with 9 nucleotides matching TRBD2. This CDR3 has 19 residues. Germline CDR1 is MNHEY and CDR2 is SVGEGT. V shed 4 bases and J 1 base; nucleotides not matched to a gene: 17. CDR3 in DNA: TGTGCCAGCAGTTTCCCTCGCGCGACTAGCGGCCTCCATTCCTACGAGCAGTACTTC. It encodes CASSFPRATSGLHSYEQYF.

The rearrangement uses TRBV20-1 and TRBJ2-7, with TRBD1 matching over 7 bases. The CDR3 is 14 residues long. Germline CDR1 and CDR2: DFQATT and SNEGSKA (reference sequence). The trim removed 2 bases at V and 2 bases at J, leaving 6 bases unmatched. The CDR3 DNA reads TGCAGTGCTAGACCCCAGACAGGGACCTACGAGCAGTACTTC. It codes for CSARPQTGTYEQYF.

This clonotype was observed a handful of times. V usage is TRBV10-3 and J usage is TRBJ2-5; 15 bases fit TRBD2. The CDR3 spans 17 residues. J lost 2 bases, V lost 8 bases, and 9 bases had no gene match. The germline gives CDR1 ENHRY, CDR2 SYGVKD. In nucleotides, the CDR3 is TGTGCCATCGGAAAGGGACTAGCGGGAGGTCGTCAAGAGACCCAGTACTTC. Its translation: CAIGKGLAGGRQETQYF.

Notes on this clonotype: A junction end diverges from the germline sequence, so it may reflect a read error. The chain combines TRBV10-3 with TRBJ1-2; 7 nucleotides align to TRBD1. Germline V lookup: CDR1 ENHRY, CDR2 SYGVKD. There are 12 residues in the CDR3. The CDR3 spells CGTGQSNYGNTF. CDR3 coding DNA: TGTGGCACGGGACAGTCTAACTATGGCAACACCTTC.

The J gene is TRBJ2-5, the V gene TRBV6-5; no firm D call. Between the trimmed V and J ends, which lost 1 base and 1 base, there was a span of 13 bases. This CDR3 region has 16 residues. Germline CDR1 reads MNHEY; CDR2 reads SVGAGI. This CDR3 is CASSYFGSGRQETQYF. Written as DNA, the CDR3 is TGTGCCAGCAGTTACTTCGGATCCGGGCGCCAAGAGACCCAGTACTTC.

The V gene is TRBV9, the J gene TRBJ2-7; 7 nucleotides line up with TRBD1. The CDR3 covers 16 residues. V gave up 3 bases and J gave up 0 bases; unmatched junction bases: 9. Germline-derived CDR1 and CDR2 are SGDLS and YYNGEE. The CDR3 nucleotides read TGTGCCAGCAGCGGTGGAGACGGGACAGCCTCCTACGAGCAGTACTTC. This encodes CASSGGDGTASYEQYF.

This clonotype showed up just a few times. This chain connects TRBV12-3 or TRBV12-4 to TRBJ2-3; possibly TRBD2 for D (6 bases). This CDR3 spans 14 amino acids. The germline V and J ends were trimmed by 6 bases and 6 bases, with 16 bases remaining between them. CDR3 bases: TGTGCCAGCAGCCCTCTAACGGGAGCGGATACGCAGTATTTT. This codes for CASSPLTGADTQYF.

The chain joins TRBV12-3 or TRBV12-4 to TRBJ2-3, with TRBD2 matching over 13 bases. This CDR3 region has 14 residues. With 4 bases clipped from V and 10 bases from J, the junction kept 5 bases outside the gene matches. CDR3 region: CASSYQLAGGPQYF. The CDR3 DNA follows: TGTGCCAGCAGTTATCAACTAGCGGGAGGGCCGCAGTATTTT.

This clonotype came up a few times. The chain links TRBV4-1 to TRBJ2-1; D gene ambiguous. In germline, CDR1 is MGHRA, CDR2 YSYEKL. V lost 1 base, J lost 9 bases, and 10 bases lay in between. The CDR3 length is 13 residues. In nucleotides, the CDR3 is TGCGCCAGCAGCCAAGTTACCGCCCTTGAGCAGTTCTTC. This sequence encodes CASSQVTALEQFF.

This clonotype has a count of ten or more. The chain links TRBV5-1 to TRBJ2-1; 15 positions agree with TRBD2. The CDR3 runs to 17 residues. Germline V gene data show CDR1 as SGHRS and CDR2 as YFSETQ. J was trimmed by 10 bases and V by 3 bases; bases with no gene match: 11. The CDR3 region has the DNA TGCGCCAGCAGCTCCGACCCGGGACTAGCGGGAGGAAGGGAGCAGTTCTTC. Residues: CASSSDPGLAGGREQFF.

This sequence joins TRBV15 and TRBJ2-3; TRBD1 aligns across 10 bases. This CDR3 spans 18 amino acids. V lost 0 bases, J lost 3 bases, and 9 bases stayed unmatched. Germline loops: CDR1 LNHNV, CDR2 YYDKDF (reference sequence). The CDR3 sequence is CATSRDLGGQGITDTQYF. In nucleotides, the CDR3 is TGTGCCACCAGCAGAGATCTTGGGGGACAGGGGATAACAGATACGCAGTATTTT.

This clonotype was counted between two and nine times. V gene TRBV6-5 combines with J gene TRBJ2-7; no clear D. The germline CDR1 and CDR2 sequences are MNHEY and SVGAGI. CDR3 length: 14 amino acids. Trimming took off 5 bases at V and 2 bases at J, with 13 bases between the two ends. The CDR3 sequence is CASSPNRVPYEQYF. CDR3 DNA: TGTGCCAGCAGTCCGAACAGAGTACCCTACGAGCAGTACTTC.

The rearrangement links TRBV20-1 to TRBJ2-4; 10 nucleotides agree with TRBD2. The better agreement between TRBJ2-7 and the DNA end casts doubt on the J call. This CDR3 has 17 residues. Germline lookup yields CDR1 DFQATT and CDR2 SNEGSKA (reference sequence). The CDR3 DNA is TGCAGTGCTATACGGAGGGCTAGCGGGAGCTTGACCTACGAGCAGTACTTC. It is translated as CSAIRRASGSLTYEQYF.

On this clonotype: At one end the junction does not follow the germline gene, possibly because of a read error. The J gene is TRBJ2-7, the V gene TRBV3-1; D uncertain. Germline CDR1 LGHDT, CDR2 YNNKEL (reference sequence). The CDR3 covers 14 residues. The CDR3 spells CACSPLRSSYEQYF. For the CDR3, the DNA is TGTGCCTGCAGCCCTCTTAGAAGTTCCTACGAGCAGTACTTC.

The V and J genes are TRBV20-1 and TRBJ2-7, with D possibly called TRBD1 or TRBD2 (5 bases each). This CDR3 is 13 amino acids long. CDR1 and CDR2 (germline): DFQATT, SNEGSKA (reference sequence). V was pared by 1 base and J by 2 bases, with 9 bases between. The CDR3 bases are TGCAGTGCTAGAGCTTGGGACCCCTACGAGCAGTACTTC. Translation: CSARAWDPYEQYF.

This clonotype was seen a few times. The V call is TRBV5-1, the J call TRBJ2-7; possibly TRBD2 for D (6 bases). The germline V and J ends were trimmed by 0 bases and 0 bases, with 19 bases remaining between them. The germline CDR1 and CDR2 sequences are SGHRS and YFSETQ. The CDR3 totals 18 residues. CDR3 amino acids: CASSLDISGRGVSYEQYF. The DNA of the CDR3 is TGCGCCAGCAGCTTGGATATTAGCGGCCGAGGGGTCTCCTACGAGCAGTACTTC.

This clonotype occurred a few times. The chain joins TRBV7-9 to TRBJ2-1; a possible D gene is TRBD1 (6 bases). The CDR3 runs to 14 residues. Trimming pared 1 base from V and 7 bases from J, leaving 11 bases between. Germline loops: CDR1 SEHNR, CDR2 FQNEAQ (reference sequence). The CDR3 sequence: CASSLDHRVNEQFF. As DNA, the CDR3 is TGTGCCAGCAGCTTAGATCACAGGGTGAATGAGCAGTTCTTC. The full variable domain, its missing parts supplied by reference TRBV7-9 and TRBJ2-1, is DTGVSQNPRHKITKRGQNVTFRCDPISEHNRLYWYRQTLGQGPEFLTYFQNEAQLEKSRLLSDRFSAERPKGSFSTLEIQRTEQGDSAMYLCASSLDHRVNEQFFGPGTRLTVL.